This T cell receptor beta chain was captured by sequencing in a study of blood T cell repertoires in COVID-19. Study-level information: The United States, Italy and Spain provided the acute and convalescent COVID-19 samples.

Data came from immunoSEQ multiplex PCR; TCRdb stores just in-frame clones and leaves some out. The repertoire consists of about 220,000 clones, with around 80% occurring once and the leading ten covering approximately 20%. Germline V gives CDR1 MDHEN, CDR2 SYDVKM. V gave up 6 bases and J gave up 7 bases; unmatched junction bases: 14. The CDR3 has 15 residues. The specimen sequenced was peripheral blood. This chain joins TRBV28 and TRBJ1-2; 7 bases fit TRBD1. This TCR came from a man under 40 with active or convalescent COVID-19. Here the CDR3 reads CASRSQRGQGSGYTF. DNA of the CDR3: TGTGCCAGCAGGTCCCAGAGGGGGCAGGGGAGTGGCTACACCTTC.